This T cell receptor beta chain originates from a study of OX40 agonist ivuxolimab in advanced cancers. Study background: Aged roughly 23 to 79 with a mean of 60 years, they were about 78% male.

This table comes from immunoSEQ multiplex PCR, and its TCRdb copy is limited to in-frame clones, with some not included. Of roughly 79,000 clones listed, roughly 92% are singletons. Study-wide results and limits: Relative to CD4+, CD8+ T cells held more expanded clones on average. CD4+ and CD8+ T cells in blood underwent clonal expansion by week 6 at 0.1 to 3.0 mg/kg.

As regards this clone: Its specificity is unknown.

This CDR3 has 13 residues. Germline V gene sequence: CDR1 SQVTM, CDR2 ANQGSEA. The trim removed 6 bases at V and 2 bases at J, leaving 5 bases unmatched. The sequence came from an adult with an advanced solid tumor such as melanoma, head and neck, liver or kidney cancer. The V gene is TRBV29-1, the J gene TRBJ2-7, with 9 bases identical to TRBD1. The sequences come from CD4+ or CD8+ T cells sorted from blood, collected in a trial of the OX40 agonist ivuxolimab. The CDR3 nucleotides read TGCAGCGTGGGACAGGGCCTGACCTACGAGCAGTACTTC. Its translation is CSVGQGLTYEQYF.